The clone carrying this TCR beta chain occurred many times. Its antigen is currently unknown. This entry belongs to a study of CD8 T cells in ankylosing spondylitis. TCRdb re-called the 5' RACE reads through MiXCR, storing one row per CDR3 protein. Of fewer than 550,000 distinct CDR3 sequences in the sample, 5.3% were seen once. Notes on the study in general: Apparently characteristic of ankylosing spondylitis blood was a TCR beta motif (fewer than 10 highly homologous variants). Disease-linked clones displayed a CD8+ phenotype and appeared relatively rarely in peripheral blood. Some motif variants were previously reported in reactive arthritis synovial fluid and blood.

The germline V and J ends were trimmed by 6 bases and 4 bases, with 18 bases remaining between them. The CDR3 spans 14 residues. The germline gives CDR1 DFQATT, CDR2 SNEGSKA (reference sequence). The sequenced sample consisted of blood, either unsorted or a sorted T cell fraction (not recorded which). This clonotype originated in a male donor with ankylosing spondylitis. The chain combines TRBV20-1 with TRBJ2-5, with D unresolved. The CDR3 region is CSAPEASLRETQYF. CDR3 nucleotides: TGCAGTGCGCCCGAAGCCAGCTTGAGAGAGACCCAGTACTTC.